These T cell receptor beta chains were read from a single sample in a study of glioma-infiltrating T cells. From the multiplex PCR reads, TCRdb called clonotypes with MiXCR, one entry per CDR3 protein. The table has 150,000 to 200,000 distinct CDR3 sequences, about 40% seen once. Specimen: glioma tissue, nonneoplastic brain tissue, or PBMCs (not recorded which). The source of these receptors is a human donor with low-grade glioma or glioblastoma, undergoing nonglioma brain surgery, or in good health (not recorded which). Both conserved end residues are part of each CDR3. A D gene is named only where the DNA matches it firmly. Expanded clones get a size class; other rows say once, few or many, or leave the size out.

many | . | TRBJ2-1 | TRBV28 | CASSSGADSYNEQFF | TGTGCCAGCAGTTCCGGAGCGGACTCCTACAATGAGCAGTTCTTC
. | TRBD1 | TRBJ2-7 | TRBV7-9 | CASSLEGTGAKQYF | TGTGCCAGCAGCTTAGAGGGAACAGGGGCGAAGCAGTACTTC
. | . | TRBJ1-5 | TRBV27 | CASSLSRGVQPKHF | TGTGCCAGCAGTTTATCGCGGGGGGTGCAGCCCAAGCATTTT
. | TRBD2 | TRBJ2-6 | TRBV28 | CASSFAGLADRGANVLTF | TGTGCCAGCAGTTTCGCGGGACTAGCGGATCGCGGGGCCAACGTCCTGACTTTC
. | . | TRBJ2-3 | TRBV7-2 | CASSKQARRASGTDTQYF | TGTGCCAGCAGCAAACAGGCCCGGCGGGCTAGCGGCACAGATACGCAGTATTTT
many | . | TRBJ2-3 | TRBV7-6 | CASSSTSTDTQYF | TGTGCCAGCAGCTCGACTAGCACAGATACGCAGTATTTT
few | TRBD2 | TRBJ2-7 | TRBV2 | CASSTSPDSYEQYF | TGTGCCAGTTCGACTAGCCCGGACTCCTACGAGCAGTACTTC
many | . | TRBJ2-1 | TRBV28 | CASSPPGSRSNEQFF | TGTGCCAGCAGTCCCCCCGGCTCCCGGAGCAATGAGCAGTTCTTC
many | . | TRBJ2-3 | TRBV15 | CATSRIVPGSGTDTQYF | TGTGCCACCAGCAGAATTGTTCCCGGGAGTGGAACAGATACGCAGTATTTT
. | . | TRBJ2-5 | TRBV6-6 | CAIRKGGLRETQYF | TGTGCCATCAGGAAAGGGGGTCTAAGAGAGACCCAGTACTTC
many | . | TRBJ1-5 | TRBV15 | CATSRKTGNQPQHF | TGTGCCACCAGCAGAAAAACAGGGAATCAGCCCCAGCATTTT
many | . | TRBJ2-1 | TRBV10-3 | CATQGGSDNEQFF | TGTGCCACCCAGGGGGGATCCGACAATGAGCAGTTCTTC
many | . | TRBJ2-7 | TRBV28 | CASRQSPTTNRVRF | TGTGCCAGCAGACAATCGCCAACGACGAATCGGGTTAGGTTC
. | TRBD1 | TRBJ1-2 | TRBV19 | CASSILDREDNGYTF | TGTGCCAGTAGTATATTAGACAGGGAAGACAATGGCTACACCTTC
few | TRBD2 | TRBJ2-7 | TRBV19 | CASSPGLAYAGVGYEQYF | TGTGCCAGTAGTCCAGGGTTAGCCTACGCGGGAGTCGGCTACGAGCAGTACTTC
. | TRBD2 | TRBJ2-1 | TRBV5-1 | CASSSTSGNINEQFF | TGCGCCAGCAGCTCTACTAGCGGGAATATAAATGAGCAGTTCTTC
few | . | TRBJ2-7 | TRBV3-1 | CASSQGGRGTYEQYF | TGTGCCAGCAGCCAAGGGGGCAGGGGCACCTACGAGCAGTACTTC